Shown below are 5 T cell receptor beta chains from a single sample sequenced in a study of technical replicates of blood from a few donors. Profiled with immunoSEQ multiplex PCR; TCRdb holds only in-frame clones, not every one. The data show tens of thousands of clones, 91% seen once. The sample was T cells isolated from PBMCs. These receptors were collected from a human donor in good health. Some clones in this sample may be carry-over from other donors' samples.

DNA of the CDR3: TGCGCCAGCAGCCCCGACAGGCGGGTCTACGAGCAGTACTTC. It yields the protein CASSPDRRVYEQYF. The V and J genes are TRBV4-1 and TRBJ2-5; D perhaps matches TRBD1 (6 bases). The closer fit of TRBJ2-7 to the DNA end suggests the J call may be wrong. The CDR3 consists of 14 residues. CDR1 MGHRA and CDR2 YSYEKL come from the germline V gene.

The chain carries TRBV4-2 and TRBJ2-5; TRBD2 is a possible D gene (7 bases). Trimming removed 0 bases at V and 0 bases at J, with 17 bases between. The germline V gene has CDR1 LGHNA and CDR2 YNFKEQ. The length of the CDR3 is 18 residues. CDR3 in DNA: TGTGCCAGCAGCCAAGATGCCGGGGGCGGGAGTCACCAAGAGACCCAGTACTTC. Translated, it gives CASSQDAGGGSHQETQYF.

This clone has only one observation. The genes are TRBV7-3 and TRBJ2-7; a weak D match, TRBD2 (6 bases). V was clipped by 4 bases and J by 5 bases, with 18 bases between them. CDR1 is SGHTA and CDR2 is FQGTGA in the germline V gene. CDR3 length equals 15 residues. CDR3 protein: CASSYGGVLEDEQYF. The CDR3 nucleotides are TGTGCCAGCAGCTACGGGGGAGTTTTGGAAGACGAGCAGTACTTC.

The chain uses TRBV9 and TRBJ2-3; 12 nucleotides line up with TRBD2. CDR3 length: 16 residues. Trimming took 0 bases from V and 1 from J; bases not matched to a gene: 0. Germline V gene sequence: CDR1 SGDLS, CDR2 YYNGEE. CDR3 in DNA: TGTGCCAGCAGCGTAGGACTAGCGGGAGGCACAGATACGCAGTATTTT. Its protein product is CASSVGLAGGTDTQYF.

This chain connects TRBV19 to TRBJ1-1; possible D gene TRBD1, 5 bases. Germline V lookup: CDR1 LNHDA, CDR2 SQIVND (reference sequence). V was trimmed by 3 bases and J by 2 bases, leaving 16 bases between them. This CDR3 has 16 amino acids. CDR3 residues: CASSILIRQRNTEAFF. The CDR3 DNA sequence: TGTGCCAGTAGTATCCTTATACGACAGAGAAACACTGAAGCTTTCTTT.